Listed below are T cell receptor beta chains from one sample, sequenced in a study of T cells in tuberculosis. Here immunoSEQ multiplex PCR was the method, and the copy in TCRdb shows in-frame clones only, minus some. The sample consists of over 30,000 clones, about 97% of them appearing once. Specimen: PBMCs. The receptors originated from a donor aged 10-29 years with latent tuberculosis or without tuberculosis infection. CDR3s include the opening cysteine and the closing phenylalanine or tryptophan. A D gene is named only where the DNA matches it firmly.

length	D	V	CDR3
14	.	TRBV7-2	CASSLGQGGYGYTF
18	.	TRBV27	CASHLGFPRRDFYSEQFF
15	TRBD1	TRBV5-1	CASSLDRGEGNTIYF
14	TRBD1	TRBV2	CASSPPGGYTEAFF
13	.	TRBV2	CASSVRVLYGYTF
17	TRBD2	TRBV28	CASSQRTSGSLTDTQYF
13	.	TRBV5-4	CASSWRQGSGYTF
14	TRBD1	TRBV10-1	CASSAHRGSYEQYF
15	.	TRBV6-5	CASGTRDKLNTEAFF
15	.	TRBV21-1	CASRPIGQGCITQYF
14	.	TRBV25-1	CASSDRQGRGEQYF
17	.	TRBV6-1	CASSEARYRDATGELFF
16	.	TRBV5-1	CASSFIQDYTNTEAFF
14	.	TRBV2	CASPPTGRNYGYTF
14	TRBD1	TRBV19	CASSRDRGVQPQHF
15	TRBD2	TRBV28	CASSPVGGLPYEQYF
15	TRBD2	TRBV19	CASSPGTRLTDTQYF
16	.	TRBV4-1	CASSLSSTSTNEKLFF
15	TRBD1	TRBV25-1	CASSEHDTGGNEQYF
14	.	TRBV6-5	CASSSGPPYNEQFF
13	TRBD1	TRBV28	CASSNRGSTEAFF
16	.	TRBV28	CASSRGRGRGTDTQYF
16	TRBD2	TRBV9	CASSIQTSGNTGELFF
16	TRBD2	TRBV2	CASSPSGLAGGNEQFF
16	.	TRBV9	CASSPHASSQGYEQYF
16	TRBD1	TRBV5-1	CASSLTGTAVQGAQYF
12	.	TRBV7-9	CASSLVEGEQFF
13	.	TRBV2	CASLLGIGAEAFF
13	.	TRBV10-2	CASSESRADTQYF
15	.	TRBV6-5	CASSPKGWANYGYTF
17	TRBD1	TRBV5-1	CASSLGLTGAVNTEAFF
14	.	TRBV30	CAWSGGPGSGPQHF
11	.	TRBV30	CAWTVLNTIYF
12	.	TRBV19	CASSNRRVGYTF
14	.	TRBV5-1	CASSLATGKDTQYF
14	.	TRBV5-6	CASSFSARGQTQYF
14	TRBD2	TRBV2	CASSELAGVDEQYF
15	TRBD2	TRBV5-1	CASSYGLAGEETQYF
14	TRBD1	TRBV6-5	CASRPGTGDYGYTF
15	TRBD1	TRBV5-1	CASSAATGEWETQYF
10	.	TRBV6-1	CASILLEAFF
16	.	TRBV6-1	CASSGLGGSGANVLTF
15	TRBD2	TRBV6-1	CASSERYGSGDEQYF
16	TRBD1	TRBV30	CAWSLPGTGVNYGYTF
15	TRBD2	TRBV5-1	CASSLGLAGEETQYF
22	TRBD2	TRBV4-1	CASSHLKSRLAGGLISYNEQFF
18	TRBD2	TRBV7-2	CASSLAWASGGRTDTQYF
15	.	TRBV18	CASSPGTGGEDTQYF
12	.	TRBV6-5	CASSPDTYGYTF
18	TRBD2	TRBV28	CASSLGRERGPKRETQYF
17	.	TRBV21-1	CASSSTGLPSWGNTIYF
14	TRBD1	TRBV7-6	CASSSGTGSYGYTF
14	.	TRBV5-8	CASSFGGIEETQYF
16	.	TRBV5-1	CASSLTGGSVNYGYTF
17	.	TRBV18	CASSLYSRVSSTDTQYF